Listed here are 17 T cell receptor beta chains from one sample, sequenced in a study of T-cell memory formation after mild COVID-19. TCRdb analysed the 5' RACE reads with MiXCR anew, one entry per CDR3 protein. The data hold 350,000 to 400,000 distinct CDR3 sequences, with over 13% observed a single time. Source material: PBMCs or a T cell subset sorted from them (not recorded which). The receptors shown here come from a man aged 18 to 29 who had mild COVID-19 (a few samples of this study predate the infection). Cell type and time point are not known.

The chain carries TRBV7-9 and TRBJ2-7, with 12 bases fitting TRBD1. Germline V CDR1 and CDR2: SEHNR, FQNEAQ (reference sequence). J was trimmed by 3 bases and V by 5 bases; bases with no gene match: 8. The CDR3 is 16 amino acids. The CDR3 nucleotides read TGTGCCAGCAGCCCGCCGGGACAGGGGGCCTTCTACGAGCAGTACTTC. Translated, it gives CASSPPGQGAFYEQYF.

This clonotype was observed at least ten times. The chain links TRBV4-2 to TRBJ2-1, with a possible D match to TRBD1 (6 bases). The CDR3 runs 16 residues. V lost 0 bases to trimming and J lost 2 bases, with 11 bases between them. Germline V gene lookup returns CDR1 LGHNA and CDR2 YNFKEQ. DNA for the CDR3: TGTGCCAGCAGCCAAGATTTGGGGGCCACCTACAATGAGCAGTTCTTC. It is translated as CASSQDLGATYNEQFF.

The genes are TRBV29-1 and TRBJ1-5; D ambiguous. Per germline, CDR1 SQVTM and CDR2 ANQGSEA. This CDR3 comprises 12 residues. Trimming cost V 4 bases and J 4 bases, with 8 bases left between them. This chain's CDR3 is CSVGAENQPQHF. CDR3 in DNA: TGCAGCGTTGGGGCCGAGAATCAGCCCCAGCATTTT.

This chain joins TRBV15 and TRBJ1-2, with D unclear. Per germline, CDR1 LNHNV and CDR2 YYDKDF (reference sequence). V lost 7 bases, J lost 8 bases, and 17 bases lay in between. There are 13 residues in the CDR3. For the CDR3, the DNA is TGTGCCACCACGCCGGGAGGGAGTCGGGGCTACACCTTC. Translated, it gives CATTPGGSRGYTF.

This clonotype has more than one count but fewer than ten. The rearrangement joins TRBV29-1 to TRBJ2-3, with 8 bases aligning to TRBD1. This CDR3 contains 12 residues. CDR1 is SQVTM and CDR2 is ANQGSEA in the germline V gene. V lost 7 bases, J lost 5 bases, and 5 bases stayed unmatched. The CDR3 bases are TGCAGCGGGACAGGGTTTCAAGATACGCAGTATTTT. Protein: CSGTGFQDTQYF.

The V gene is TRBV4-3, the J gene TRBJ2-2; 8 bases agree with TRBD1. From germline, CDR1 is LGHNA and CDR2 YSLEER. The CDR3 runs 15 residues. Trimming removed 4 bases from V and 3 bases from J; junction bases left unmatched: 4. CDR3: CASSPTGVDTGELFF. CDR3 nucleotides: TGCGCCAGCAGCCCGACAGGGGTCGACACCGGGGAGCTGTTTTTT.

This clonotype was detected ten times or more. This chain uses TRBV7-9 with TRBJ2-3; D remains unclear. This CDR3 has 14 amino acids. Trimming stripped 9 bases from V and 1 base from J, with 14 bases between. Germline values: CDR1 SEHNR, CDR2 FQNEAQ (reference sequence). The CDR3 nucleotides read TGTGCCAGGCAGGCCATCCGAGGCACAGATACGCAGTATTTT. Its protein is CARQAIRGTDTQYF.

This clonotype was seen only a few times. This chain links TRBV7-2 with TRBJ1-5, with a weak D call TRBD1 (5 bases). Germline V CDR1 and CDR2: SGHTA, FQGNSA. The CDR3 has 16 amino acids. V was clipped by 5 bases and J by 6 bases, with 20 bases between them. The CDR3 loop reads CASSQNFGGLGQPQHF. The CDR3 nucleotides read TGTGCCAGCAGCCAAAATTTCGGGGGTTTGGGTCAGCCCCAGCATTTT.

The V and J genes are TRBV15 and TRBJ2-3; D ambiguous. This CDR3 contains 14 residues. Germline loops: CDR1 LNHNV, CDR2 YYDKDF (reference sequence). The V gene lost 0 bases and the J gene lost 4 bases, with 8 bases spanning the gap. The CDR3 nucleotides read TGTGCCACCAGCAGAGATGAAGGGTCAGATACGCAGTATTTT. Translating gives CATSRDEGSDTQYF.

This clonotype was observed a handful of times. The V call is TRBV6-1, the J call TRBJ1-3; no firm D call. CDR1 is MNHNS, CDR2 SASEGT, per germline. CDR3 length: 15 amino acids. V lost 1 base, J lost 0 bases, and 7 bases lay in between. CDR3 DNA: TGTGCCAGCAGTGAAGACAGCCTCTCTGGAAACACCATATATTTT. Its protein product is CASSEDSLSGNTIYF.

CDR3 bases: TGCAGCGTTGAAGGGTACACCGGGGAGCTGTTTTTT. Protein sequence: CSVEGYTGELFF. V gene TRBV29-1 combines with J gene TRBJ2-2; D unclear. This CDR3 spans 12 amino acids. Germline values: CDR1 SQVTM, CDR2 ANQGSEA. V lost 1 base to trimming and J lost 3 bases, with 3 bases between them.

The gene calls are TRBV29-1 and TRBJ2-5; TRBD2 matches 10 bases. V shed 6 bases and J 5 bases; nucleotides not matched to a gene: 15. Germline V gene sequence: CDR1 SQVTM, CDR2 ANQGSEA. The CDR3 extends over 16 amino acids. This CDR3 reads CSVAGIAGGTSETQYF. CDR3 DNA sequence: TGCAGCGTCGCTGGAATAGCGGGGGGCACTTCGGAGACCCAGTACTTC. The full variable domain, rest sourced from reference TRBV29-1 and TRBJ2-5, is SAVISQKPSRDICQRGTSLTIQCQVDSQVTMMFWYRQQPGQSLTLIATANQGSEATYESGFVIDKFPISRPNLTFSTLTVSNMSPEDSSIYLCSVAGIAGGTSETQYFGPGTRLLVL.

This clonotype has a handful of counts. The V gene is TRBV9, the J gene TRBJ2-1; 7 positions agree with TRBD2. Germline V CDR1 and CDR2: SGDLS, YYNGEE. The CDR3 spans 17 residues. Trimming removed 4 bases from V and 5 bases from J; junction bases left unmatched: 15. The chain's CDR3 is CASSPSGNSLGNNEQFF. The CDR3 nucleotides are TGTGCCAGCAGCCCCAGCGGGAACTCCCTCGGAAACAATGAGCAGTTCTTC.

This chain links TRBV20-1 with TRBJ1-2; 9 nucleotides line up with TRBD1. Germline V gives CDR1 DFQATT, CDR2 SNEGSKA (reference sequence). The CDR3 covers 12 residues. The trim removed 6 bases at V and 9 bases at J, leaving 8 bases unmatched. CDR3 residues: CSAIRDRDSYTF. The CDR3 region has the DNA TGCAGTGCAATCCGGGACAGGGACAGCTACACCTTC.

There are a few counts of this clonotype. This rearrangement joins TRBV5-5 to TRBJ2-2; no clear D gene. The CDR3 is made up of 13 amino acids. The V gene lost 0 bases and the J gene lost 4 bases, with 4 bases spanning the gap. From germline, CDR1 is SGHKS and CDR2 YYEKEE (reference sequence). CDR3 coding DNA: TGTGCCAGCAGCTTGGAGAGCACCGGGGAGCTGTTTTTT. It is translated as CASSLESTGELFF.

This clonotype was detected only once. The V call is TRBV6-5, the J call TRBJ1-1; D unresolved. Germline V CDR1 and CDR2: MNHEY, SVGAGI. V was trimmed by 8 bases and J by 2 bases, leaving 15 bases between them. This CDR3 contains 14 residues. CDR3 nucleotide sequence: TGTGCCAGCGGCCCCTCAGGCCGAAACACTGAAGCTTTCTTT. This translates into CASGPSGRNTEAFF.

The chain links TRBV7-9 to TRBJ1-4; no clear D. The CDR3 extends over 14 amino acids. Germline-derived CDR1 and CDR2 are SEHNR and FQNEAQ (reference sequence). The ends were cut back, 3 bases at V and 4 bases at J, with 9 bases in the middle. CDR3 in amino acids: CASSFFIVNEKLFF. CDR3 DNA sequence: TGTGCCAGCAGCTTTTTTATAGTTAATGAAAAACTGTTTTTT. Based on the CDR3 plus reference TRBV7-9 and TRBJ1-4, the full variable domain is DTGVSQNPRHKITKRGQNVTFRCDPISEHNRLYWYRQTLGQGPEFLTYFQNEAQLEKSRLLSDRFSAERPKGSFSTLEIQRTEQGDSAMYLCASSFFIVNEKLFFGSGTQLSVL.